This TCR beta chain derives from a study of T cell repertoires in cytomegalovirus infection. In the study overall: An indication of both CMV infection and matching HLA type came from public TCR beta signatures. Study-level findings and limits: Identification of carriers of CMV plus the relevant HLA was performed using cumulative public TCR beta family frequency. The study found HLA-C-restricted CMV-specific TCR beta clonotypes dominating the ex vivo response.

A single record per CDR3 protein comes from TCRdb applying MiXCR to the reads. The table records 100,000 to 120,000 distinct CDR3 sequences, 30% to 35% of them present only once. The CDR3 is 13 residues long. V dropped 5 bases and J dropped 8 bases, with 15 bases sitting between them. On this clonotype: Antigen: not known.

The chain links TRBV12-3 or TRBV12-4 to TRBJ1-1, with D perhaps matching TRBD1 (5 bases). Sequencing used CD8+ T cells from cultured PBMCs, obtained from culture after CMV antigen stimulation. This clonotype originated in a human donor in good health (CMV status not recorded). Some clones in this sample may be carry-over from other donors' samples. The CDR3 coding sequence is TGTGCCAGCAGTCCGTCCAAGGGGACGGAAGCTTTCTTT. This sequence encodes CASSPSKGTEAFF.